The clone carrying this T cell receptor (beta chain) was recorded a few times. Its matching antigen is unknown. Via MiXCR, TCRdb re-called the reads, giving one row per CDR3 protein. The table records 200,000 to 300,000 distinct CDR3 sequences, roughly 9% of them present only once. These data are taken from a study of T cell repertoires in cytomegalovirus infection. General study findings and limits: The ex vivo response was dominated by HLA-C-restricted CMV-specific TCR beta clonotypes.

Per the germline V gene, CDR1 is MNHNS and CDR2 is SASEGT. This CDR3 is 16 amino acids long. V lost 5 bases and J 0 bases, leaving 14 bases between the germline ends. The chain has TRBV6-1 and TRBJ1-5; D ambiguous. The source material was PBMCs. This sequence was found in a human donor in good health (CMV status not recorded). Some clones in this sample may be carry-over from other donors' samples. The CDR3 reads CASSPRTGRSNQPQHF. The CDR3 DNA reads as TGTGCCAGCAGTCCCCGTACGGGCCGTAGCAATCAGCCCCAGCATTTT.